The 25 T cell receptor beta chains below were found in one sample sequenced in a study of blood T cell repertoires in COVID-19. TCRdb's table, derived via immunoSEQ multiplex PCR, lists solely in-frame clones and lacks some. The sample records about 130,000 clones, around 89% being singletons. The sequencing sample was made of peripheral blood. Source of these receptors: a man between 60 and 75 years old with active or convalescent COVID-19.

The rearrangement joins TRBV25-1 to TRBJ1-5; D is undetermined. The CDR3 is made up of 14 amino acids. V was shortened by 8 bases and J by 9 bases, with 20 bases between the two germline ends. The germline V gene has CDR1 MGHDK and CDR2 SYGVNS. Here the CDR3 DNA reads TGTGCCAGCGCGTCGTCCTCTGCTTTCCGGCCCCAGCATTTT. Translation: CASASSSAFRPQHF.

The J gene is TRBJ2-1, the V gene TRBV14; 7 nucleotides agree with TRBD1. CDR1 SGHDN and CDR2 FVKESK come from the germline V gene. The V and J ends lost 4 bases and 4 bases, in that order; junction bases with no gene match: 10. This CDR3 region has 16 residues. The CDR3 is CASSLEQGLLYNEQFF. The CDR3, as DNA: TGTGCCAGCAGCCTAGAACAGGGGTTACTATACAATGAGCAGTTCTTC.

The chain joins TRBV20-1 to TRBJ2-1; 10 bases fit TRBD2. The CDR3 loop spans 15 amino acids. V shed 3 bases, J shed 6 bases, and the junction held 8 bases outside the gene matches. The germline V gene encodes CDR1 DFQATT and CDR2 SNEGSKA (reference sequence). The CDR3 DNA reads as TGCAGTGCTAGTGAGCGGGGGGGCCCCCCCAATGAGCAGTTCTTC. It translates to CSASERGGPPNEQFF.

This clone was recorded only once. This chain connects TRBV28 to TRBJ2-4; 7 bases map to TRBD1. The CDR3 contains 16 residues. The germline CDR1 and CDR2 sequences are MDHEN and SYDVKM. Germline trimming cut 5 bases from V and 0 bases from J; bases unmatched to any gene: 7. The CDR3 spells CASSRDSLLAKNIQYF. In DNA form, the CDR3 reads TGTGCCAGCAGTCGGGACAGTCTCCTAGCCAAAAACATTCAGTACTTC.

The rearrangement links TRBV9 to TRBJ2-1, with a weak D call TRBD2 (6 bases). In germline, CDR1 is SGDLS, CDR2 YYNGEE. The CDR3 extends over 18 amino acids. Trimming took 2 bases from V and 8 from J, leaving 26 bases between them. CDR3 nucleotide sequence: TGTGCCAGCAGCGTCCGTGGGGGGAGTCACCTCCTGGGATATGAGCAGTTCTTC. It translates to CASSVRGGSHLLGYEQFF.

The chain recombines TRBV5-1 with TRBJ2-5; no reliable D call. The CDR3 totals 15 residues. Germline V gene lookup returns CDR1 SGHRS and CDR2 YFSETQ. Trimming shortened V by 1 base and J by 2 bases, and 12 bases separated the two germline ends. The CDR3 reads CASSLYSEAQETQYF. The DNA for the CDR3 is TGCGCCAGCAGCTTGTACTCAGAGGCGCAAGAGACCCAGTACTTC.

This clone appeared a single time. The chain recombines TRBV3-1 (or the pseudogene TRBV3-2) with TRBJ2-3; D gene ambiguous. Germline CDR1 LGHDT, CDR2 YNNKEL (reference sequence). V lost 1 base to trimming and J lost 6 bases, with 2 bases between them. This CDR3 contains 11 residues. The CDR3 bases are TGTGCCAGCAGCCAAGCTGATACGCAGTATTTT. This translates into CASSQADTQYF.

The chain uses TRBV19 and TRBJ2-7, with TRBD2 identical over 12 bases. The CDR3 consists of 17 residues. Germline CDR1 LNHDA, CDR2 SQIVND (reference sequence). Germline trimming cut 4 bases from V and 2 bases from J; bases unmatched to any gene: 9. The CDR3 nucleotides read TGTGCCAGTAGTAATCTAGCGGGGGGGTCCCCCGCCTACGAGCAGTACTTC. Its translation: CASSNLAGGSPAYEQYF.

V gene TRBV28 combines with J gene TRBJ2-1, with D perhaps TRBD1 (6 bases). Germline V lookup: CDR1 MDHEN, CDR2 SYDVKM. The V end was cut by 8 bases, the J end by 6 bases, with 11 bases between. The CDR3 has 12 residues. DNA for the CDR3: TGTGCCAGCGGCCAAGGGGGCAATGAGCAGTTCTTC. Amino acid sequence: CASGQGGNEQFF. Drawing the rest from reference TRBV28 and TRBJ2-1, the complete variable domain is DVKVTQSSRYLVKRTGEKVFLECVQDMDHENMFWYRQDPGLGLRLIYFSYDVKMKEKGDIPEGYSVSREKKERFSLILESASTNQTSMYLCASGQGGNEQFFGPGTRLTVL.

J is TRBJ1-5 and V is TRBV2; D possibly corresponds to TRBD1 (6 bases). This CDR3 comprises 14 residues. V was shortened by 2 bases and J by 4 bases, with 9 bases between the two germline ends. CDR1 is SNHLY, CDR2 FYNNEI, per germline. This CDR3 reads CASSERRGNQPQHF. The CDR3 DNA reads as TGTGCCAGCAGTGAACGCAGGGGAAATCAGCCCCAGCATTTT.

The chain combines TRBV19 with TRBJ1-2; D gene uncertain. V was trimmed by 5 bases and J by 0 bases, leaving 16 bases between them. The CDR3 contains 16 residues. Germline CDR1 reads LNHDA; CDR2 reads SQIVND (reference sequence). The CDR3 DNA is TGTGCCAGTAGTCCTTCGTGGGCAGCCACTAACTATGGCTACACCTTC. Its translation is CASSPSWAATNYGYTF.

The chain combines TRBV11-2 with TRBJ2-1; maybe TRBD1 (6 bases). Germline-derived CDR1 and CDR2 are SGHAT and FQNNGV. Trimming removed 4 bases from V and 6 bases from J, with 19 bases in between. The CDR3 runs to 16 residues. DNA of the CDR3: TGTGCCAGCAGCTGGCCGGGACAACCTTCAAGCAATGAGCAGTTCTTC. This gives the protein CASSWPGQPSSNEQFF.

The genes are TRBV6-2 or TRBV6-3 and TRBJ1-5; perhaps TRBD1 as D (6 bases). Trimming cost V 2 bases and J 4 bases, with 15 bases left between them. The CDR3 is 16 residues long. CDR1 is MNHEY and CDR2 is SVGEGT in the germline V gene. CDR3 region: CASSYMGAGGNQPQHF. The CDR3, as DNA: TGTGCCAGCAGTTACATGGGGGCTGGAGGTAATCAGCCCCAGCATTTT.

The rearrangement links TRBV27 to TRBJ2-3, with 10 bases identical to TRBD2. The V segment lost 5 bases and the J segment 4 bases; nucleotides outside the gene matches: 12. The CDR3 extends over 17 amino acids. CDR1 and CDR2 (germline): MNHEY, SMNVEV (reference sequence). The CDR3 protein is CASSPSGLAEISDTQYF. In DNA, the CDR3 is TGTGCCAGCAGTCCATCCGGACTAGCGGAAATCTCAGATACGCAGTATTTT.

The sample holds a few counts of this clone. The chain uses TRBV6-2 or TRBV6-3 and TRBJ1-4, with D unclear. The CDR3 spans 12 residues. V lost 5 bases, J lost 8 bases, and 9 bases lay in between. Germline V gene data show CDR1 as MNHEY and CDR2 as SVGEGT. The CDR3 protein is CASSLDGEKLFF. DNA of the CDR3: TGTGCCAGCAGTCTCGACGGGGAAAAACTGTTTTTT.

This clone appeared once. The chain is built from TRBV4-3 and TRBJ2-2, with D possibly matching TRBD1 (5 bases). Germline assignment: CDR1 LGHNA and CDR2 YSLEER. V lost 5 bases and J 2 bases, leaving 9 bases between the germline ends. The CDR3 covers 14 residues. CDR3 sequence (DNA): TGCGCCAGCAGCTACGACAGCAACACCGGGGAGCTGTTTTTT. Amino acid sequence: CASSYDSNTGELFF.

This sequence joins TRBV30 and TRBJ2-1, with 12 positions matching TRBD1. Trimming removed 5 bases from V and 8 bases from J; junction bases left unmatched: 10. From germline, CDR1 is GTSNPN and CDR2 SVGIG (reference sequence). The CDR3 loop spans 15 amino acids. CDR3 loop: CAWDLGQGAQDEQFF. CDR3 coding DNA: TGTGCCTGGGACCTGGGACAGGGGGCGCAGGATGAGCAGTTCTTC.

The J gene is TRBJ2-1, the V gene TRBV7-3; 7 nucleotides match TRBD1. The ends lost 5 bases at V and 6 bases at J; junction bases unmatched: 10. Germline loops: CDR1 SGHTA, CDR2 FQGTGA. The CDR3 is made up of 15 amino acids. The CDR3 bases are TGTGCCAGCAGCCTTTTACCGACAGGGCTCAATGAGCAGTTCTTC. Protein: CASSLLPTGLNEQFF.

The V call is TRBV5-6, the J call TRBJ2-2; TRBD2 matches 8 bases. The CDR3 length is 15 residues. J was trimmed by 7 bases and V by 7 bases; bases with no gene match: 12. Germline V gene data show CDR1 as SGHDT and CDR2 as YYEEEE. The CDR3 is CASLKTGGPIGELFF. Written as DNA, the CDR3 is TGTGCCAGCCTAAAAACGGGAGGGCCGATCGGGGAGCTGTTTTTT.

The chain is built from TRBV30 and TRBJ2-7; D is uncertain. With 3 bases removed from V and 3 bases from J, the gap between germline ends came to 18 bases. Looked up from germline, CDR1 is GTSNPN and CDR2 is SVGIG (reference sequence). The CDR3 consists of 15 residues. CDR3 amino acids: CAWSSGSFNLYEQYF. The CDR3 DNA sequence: TGTGCCTGGAGCTCCGGGTCTTTCAACCTCTACGAGCAGTACTTC. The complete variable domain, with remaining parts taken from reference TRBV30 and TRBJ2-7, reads SQTIHQWPATLVQPVGSPLSLECTVEGTSNPNLYWYRQAAGRGLQLLFYSVGIGQISSEVPQNLSASRPQDRQFILSSKKLLLSDSGFYLCAWSSGSFNLYEQYFGPGTRLTVT.

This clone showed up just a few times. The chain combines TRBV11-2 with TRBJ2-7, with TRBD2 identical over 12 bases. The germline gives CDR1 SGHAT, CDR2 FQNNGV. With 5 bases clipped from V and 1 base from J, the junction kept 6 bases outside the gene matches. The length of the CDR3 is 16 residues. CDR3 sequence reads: CASSQLAGGPSYEQYF. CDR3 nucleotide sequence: TGTGCCAGCAGCCAACTAGCGGGGGGCCCTTCCTACGAGCAGTACTTC.

The CDR3 bases are TGTGCCAGCATTGACGTCCGGGGTCAGCCCCAGCATTTT. Translating it yields CASIDVRGQPQHF. The chain combines TRBV2 with TRBJ1-5; unclear D gene. Trimming left V 7 bases short and J 6 bases short, with 13 bases between. The CDR3 spans 13 residues. Germline V gene sequence: CDR1 SNHLY, CDR2 FYNNEI.

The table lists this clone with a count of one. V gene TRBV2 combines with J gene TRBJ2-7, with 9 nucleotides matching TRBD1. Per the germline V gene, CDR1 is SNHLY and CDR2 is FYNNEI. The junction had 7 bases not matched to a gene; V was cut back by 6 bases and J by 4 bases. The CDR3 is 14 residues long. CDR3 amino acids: CASSAGTGTYEQYF. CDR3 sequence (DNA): TGTGCCAGCAGCGCCGGGACAGGGACATACGAGCAGTACTTC.

The CDR3 sequence is CATRTGPSSNEKLFF. The CDR3 DNA follows: TGTGCCACACGGACAGGACCCTCGTCTAATGAAAAACTGTTTTTT. The chain has TRBV6-5 and TRBJ1-4; 7 nucleotides line up with TRBD1. The trim removed 10 bases at V and 3 bases at J, leaving 11 bases unmatched. Looked up from germline, CDR1 is MNHEY and CDR2 is SVGAGI. The CDR3 is made up of 15 amino acids.

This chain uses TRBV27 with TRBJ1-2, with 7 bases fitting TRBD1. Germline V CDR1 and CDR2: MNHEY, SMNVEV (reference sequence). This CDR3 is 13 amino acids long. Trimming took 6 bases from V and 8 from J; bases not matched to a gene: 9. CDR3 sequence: CASSSRQGGGYTF. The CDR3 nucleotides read TGTGCCAGCAGCTCCCGACAGGGCGGGGGCTACACCTTC.